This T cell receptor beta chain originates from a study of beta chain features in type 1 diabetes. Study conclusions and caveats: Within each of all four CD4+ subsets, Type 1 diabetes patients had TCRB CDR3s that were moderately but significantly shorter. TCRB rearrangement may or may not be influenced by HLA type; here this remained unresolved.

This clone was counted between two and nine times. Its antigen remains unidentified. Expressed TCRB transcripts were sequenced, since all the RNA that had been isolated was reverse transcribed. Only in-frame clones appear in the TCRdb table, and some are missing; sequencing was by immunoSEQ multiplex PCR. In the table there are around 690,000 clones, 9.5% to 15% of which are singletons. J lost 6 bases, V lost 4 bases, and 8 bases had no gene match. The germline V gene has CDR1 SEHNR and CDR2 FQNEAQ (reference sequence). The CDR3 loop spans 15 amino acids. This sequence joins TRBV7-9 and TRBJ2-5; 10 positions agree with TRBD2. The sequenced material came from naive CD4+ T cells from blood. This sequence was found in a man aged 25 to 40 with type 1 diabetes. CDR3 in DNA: TGTGCCAGCAGCTCCGGGACTAGCGATTTGCAGACCCAGTACTTC. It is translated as CASSSGTSDLQTQYF.